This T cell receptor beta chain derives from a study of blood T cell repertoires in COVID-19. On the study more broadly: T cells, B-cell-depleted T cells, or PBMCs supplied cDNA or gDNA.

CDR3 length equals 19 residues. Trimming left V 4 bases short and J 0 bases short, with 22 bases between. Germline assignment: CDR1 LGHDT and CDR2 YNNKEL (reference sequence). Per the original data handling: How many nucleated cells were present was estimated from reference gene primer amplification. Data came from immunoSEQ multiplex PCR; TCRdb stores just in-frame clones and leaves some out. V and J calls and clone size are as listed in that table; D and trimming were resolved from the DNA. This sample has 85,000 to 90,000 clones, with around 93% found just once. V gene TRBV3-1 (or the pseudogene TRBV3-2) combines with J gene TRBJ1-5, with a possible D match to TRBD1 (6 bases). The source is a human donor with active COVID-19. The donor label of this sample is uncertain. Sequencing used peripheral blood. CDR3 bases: TGTGCCAGCAGCCCCCCACCCGGGACACCATATTATAGCAATCAGCCCCAGCATTTT. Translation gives CASSPPPGTPYYSNQPQHF.